The entry below gives a single TCR beta chain sequence along with its context. The CDR3 has 15 residues. V lost 4 bases and J 5 bases, leaving 14 bases between the germline ends. Germline CDR1 and CDR2: LNHDA and SQIVND (reference sequence). Sequencing used immunoSEQ multiplex PCR; TCRdb keeps in-frame clones, though not all of them. In the table there are fewer than 200,000 clones, under 90% of which are singletons. This record comes from a study of blood T cell repertoires in COVID-19. Study-wide context: The analysed material was cDNA or gDNA that came from T cells, B-cell-depleted T cells, or PBMCs.

What was sequenced was peripheral blood. The TCR comes from a man in his 60s with acute or convalescent COVID-19. The genes are TRBV19 and TRBJ1-4; TRBD1 might be the D (5 bases). This CDR3 reads CASSTQANKNEKLFF. The CDR3 bases are TGTGCCAGTAGTACACAGGCGAACAAAAATGAAAAACTGTTTTTT.